This T cell receptor beta chain is from a study of T cell responses to AZD1222 COVID-19 vaccine. Germline V gene data show CDR1 as SGHTS and CDR2 as YDEGEE. Trimming left V 6 bases short and J 3 bases short, with 21 bases between. This CDR3 region has 16 residues. Clones were read by immunoSEQ multiplex PCR, and TCRdb kept only the in-frame ones, dropping some. The sample consists of 130,000 to 150,000 clones, approximately 85% of them appearing once. Study-wide findings and caveats: Donors were chiefly white British, with a greater number of females, and clonal diversity was perhaps underestimated. Without day 14 samples, only post-peak T cell repertoires were studied. Seropositive status at baseline applied to only 5 or 6 AZD1222 recipients.

Notes on this clone: Antigen specificity is unknown.

The specimen was peripheral blood, collected on day 0 of MenACWY control vaccination. The chain uses TRBV5-8 and TRBJ1-2; D is undetermined. The receptor comes from an adult in good health. The CDR3 sequence: CASTLPEVGSDYGYTF. The CDR3, as DNA: TGTGCCAGCACCCTACCTGAGGTAGGCTCGGACTATGGCTACACCTTC.